This TCR beta chain was retrieved from a study of T cell responses to AZD1222 COVID-19 vaccine. Produced via immunoSEQ multiplex PCR; TCRdb's table is partial and in-frame only. The sample lists 200,000 or so clones; about 94% were seen once. Sequenced material: peripheral blood, taken 28 days after the second AZD1222 dose. The TCR sequence derives from an adult who received the AZD1222 COVID-19 vaccine.

CDR3 region: CASSPQYGTDTQYF. In nucleotides, the CDR3 is TGTGCCAGCAGCCCGCAGTATGGCACAGATACGCAGTATTTT. V gene TRBV7-2 combines with J gene TRBJ2-3; no reliable D call. The CDR3 runs 14 residues. Looked up from germline, CDR1 is SGHTA and CDR2 is FQGNSA. V lost 5 bases to trimming and J lost 1 base, with 10 bases between them.